The present TCR beta chain was sequenced within a study of control samples from healthy donors and cancer patients. The CDR3 is 15 amino acids. Germline V gene sequence: CDR1 MNHEY, CDR2 SVGAGI. V was trimmed by 5 bases and J by 4 bases, leaving 15 bases between them. The method was immunoSEQ multiplex PCR; TCRdb's version includes in-frame clones alone and lacks a portion of them. The data show about 150,000 clones, nearly 95% seen once. Sequenced material: blood. The chain links TRBV6-5 to TRBJ2-1; a possible D gene is TRBD2 (8 bases). The TCR sequence derives from a man aged 45 to 65 in good health. CDR3 DNA sequence: TGTGCCAGCAGTACAGGGGCGGGAGGATACAATGAGCAGTTCTTC. Protein: CASSTGAGGYNEQFF.